The rows below give T cell receptor beta chains drawn from one sample of a study of blood T cells in healthy people across ages. From the 5' RACE reads, TCRdb called clonotypes with MiXCR, one entry per CDR3 protein. The data show 700,000 to 1,000,000 distinct CDR3 sequences, more than 40% seen once. Sequencing was carried out using blood. The receptors derive from a man in his 60s in good health. CDR3s include the opening cysteine and the closing phenylalanine or tryptophan. Each record gives: clone size, D gene, V gene, J gene, CDR3 DNA, CDR3 protein. The D gene is left open where the match is weak. The listing skips clone size in some rows; elsewhere it reads once, few, many or a size class.

few	.	TRBV4-3	TRBJ1-1	TGCGCCAGCAGCCAAGATTACGGGTTCGGCGCTGAAGCTTTCTTT	CASSQDYGFGAEAFF
few	.	TRBV2	TRBJ1-6	TGTGCCAGCAGCCTCAGTAATAATTCACCCCTCCACTTT	CASSLSNNSPLHF
.	TRBD1	TRBV5-6	TRBJ2-2	TGTGCCAGCAGTAAGGGACAGTACACCGGGGAGCTGTTTTTT	CASSKGQYTGELFF
.	.	TRBV7-8	TRBJ2-7	TGTGCCAGCGCATGGGCAGGCGAGCAGTACTTC	CASAWAGEQYF
many	.	TRBV29-1	TRBJ2-3	TGCAGCGTTAAGGGGCCCTTGAGCACAGATACGCAGTATTTT	CSVKGPLSTDTQYF
.	.	TRBV20-1	TRBJ2-5	TGCAGTGCTAGAGATGCCCGGGGAAAGACCCAGTACTTC	CSARDARGKTQYF
.	.	TRBV6-5	TRBJ1-3	TGTGCCAGCAGTCGTACAGGGTTTGGAAACACCATATATTTT	CASSRTGFGNTIYF
few	.	TRBV10-2	TRBJ1-2	TGCGCCAGCAGGAACGGGATTTATAACTATGGCTACACCTTC	CASRNGIYNYGYTF
.	.	TRBV5-1	TRBJ2-6	TGCGCCAGCAGCTCACCAGGGGCTGGGGCCAACGTCCTGACTTTC	CASSSPGAGANVLTF
.	.	TRBV6-2/TRBV6-3	TRBJ2-5	TGTGCCAGCAGTTGGCATAGCGTGGATAAGGGGACCCAGTACTTC	CASSWHSVDKGTQYF
.	.	TRBV20-1	TRBJ2-7	TGCAGTGCTATGCTGACAGACTCCTACGAGCAGTACTTC	CSAMLTDSYEQYF
many	TRBD2	TRBV15	TRBJ2-5	TGTGCCACCGGTCGGGGGGGCGATGAGACCCAGTACTTC	CATGRGGDETQYF
.	.	TRBV5-1	TRBJ1-5	TGCGCCAGCAGCCCAGTGACAGGAGGCAATCAGCCCCAGCATTTT	CASSPVTGGNQPQHF
.	TRBD1	TRBV27	TRBJ1-6	TGTGCCAGCAGCCCCCCACAGGGGGCTAATTCACCCCTCCACTTT	CASSPPQGANSPLHF
few	TRBD2	TRBV12-3/TRBV12-4	TRBJ2-2	TGTGCCAGCAGTTCCCTTGGACTAGCGGAATATTCACCGGGGGGGGAGCTGTTTTTT	CASSSLGLAEYSPGGELFF
few	.	TRBV5-1	TRBJ2-5	TGCGCCAGCACCCTTGACGGATCCAATGAGCAGTACTTC	CASTLDGSNEQYF
few	TRBD2	TRBV7-9	TRBJ2-6	TGTGCCAGCAGCCCGACTAGCGGGGAGTCTGGGGCCAACGTCCTGACTTTC	CASSPTSGESGANVLTF
.	TRBD1	TRBV15	TRBJ1-2	TGTGCCACCAGCAGAGCAGGGGGTCGCTATGGCTACACCTTC	CATSRAGGRYGYTF
.	TRBD1	TRBV29-1	TRBJ2-1	TGCAGCGTTAAGAGTGGACAGGGTCTTGGTGAGCAGTTCTTC	CSVKSGQGLGEQFF
.	.	TRBV7-2	TRBJ1-2	TGTGCCAGCAGCTTAGACACAGAGAGGGACTATGGCTACACCTTC	CASSLDTERDYGYTF
few	TRBD1	TRBV5-1	TRBJ2-5	TGCGCCAGCAGCTCGACAGGGGAGGAAGAGACCCAGTACTTC	CASSSTGEEETQYF
many	.	TRBV5-1	TRBJ2-7	TGCGCCAGCAGCTCAGGACTTAACTACGAGCAGTACTTC	CASSSGLNYEQYF
.	.	TRBV6-2/TRBV6-3	TRBJ2-1	TGTGCCAGCAGTTCCTACAGGGTTTCCTCCTACAATGAGCAGTTCTTC	CASSSYRVSSYNEQFF
.	.	TRBV6-5	TRBJ2-4	TGTGCCAGCAGTTCTGGAAGCGCCAAAAACATTCAGTACTTC	CASSSGSAKNIQYF
.	.	TRBV4-1	TRBJ1-4	TGCGCCAGCAGCCAAGCCGACAGGCAACATGAAAAACTGTTTTTT	CASSQADRQHEKLFF